This T cell receptor beta chain was captured by sequencing in a study of glioma-infiltrating T cells. Study conclusions and caveats: Tissue-blood divergence was below expectation in non-neoplastic patients, above in gliomas. CDR3 overlap between tissue and blood was very small.

The germline V gene has CDR1 SNHLY and CDR2 FYNNEI. Trimming cost V 4 bases and J 8 bases; bases outside gene matches: 7. The CDR3 has 15 residues. TCR alpha and beta CDR3 regions were amplified from RNA using iRepertoire nested multiplex PCR. Input was roughly 100-450 ng of tissue mRNA or PBMC total RNA. TCRdb used MiXCR to reprocess the multiplex PCR reads, holding one entry per CDR3 protein. Of 170,000 or so distinct CDR3 sequences listed, about 40% are singletons. Concerning this clonotype itself: As yet, its antigen is unknown.

V and J are TRBV2 and TRBJ2-1, with 11 positions matching TRBD2. The receptor was isolated from a human donor with low-grade glioma or glioblastoma, undergoing nonglioma brain surgery, or in good health (not recorded which). Sequencing was done on a sample of glioma tissue, nonneoplastic brain tissue, or PBMCs (not recorded which). CDR3 in DNA: TGTGCCAGCAGTGGGAGAACTAGCGGGAGTCATGAGCAGTTCTTC. Translated, it gives CASSGRTSGSHEQFF.